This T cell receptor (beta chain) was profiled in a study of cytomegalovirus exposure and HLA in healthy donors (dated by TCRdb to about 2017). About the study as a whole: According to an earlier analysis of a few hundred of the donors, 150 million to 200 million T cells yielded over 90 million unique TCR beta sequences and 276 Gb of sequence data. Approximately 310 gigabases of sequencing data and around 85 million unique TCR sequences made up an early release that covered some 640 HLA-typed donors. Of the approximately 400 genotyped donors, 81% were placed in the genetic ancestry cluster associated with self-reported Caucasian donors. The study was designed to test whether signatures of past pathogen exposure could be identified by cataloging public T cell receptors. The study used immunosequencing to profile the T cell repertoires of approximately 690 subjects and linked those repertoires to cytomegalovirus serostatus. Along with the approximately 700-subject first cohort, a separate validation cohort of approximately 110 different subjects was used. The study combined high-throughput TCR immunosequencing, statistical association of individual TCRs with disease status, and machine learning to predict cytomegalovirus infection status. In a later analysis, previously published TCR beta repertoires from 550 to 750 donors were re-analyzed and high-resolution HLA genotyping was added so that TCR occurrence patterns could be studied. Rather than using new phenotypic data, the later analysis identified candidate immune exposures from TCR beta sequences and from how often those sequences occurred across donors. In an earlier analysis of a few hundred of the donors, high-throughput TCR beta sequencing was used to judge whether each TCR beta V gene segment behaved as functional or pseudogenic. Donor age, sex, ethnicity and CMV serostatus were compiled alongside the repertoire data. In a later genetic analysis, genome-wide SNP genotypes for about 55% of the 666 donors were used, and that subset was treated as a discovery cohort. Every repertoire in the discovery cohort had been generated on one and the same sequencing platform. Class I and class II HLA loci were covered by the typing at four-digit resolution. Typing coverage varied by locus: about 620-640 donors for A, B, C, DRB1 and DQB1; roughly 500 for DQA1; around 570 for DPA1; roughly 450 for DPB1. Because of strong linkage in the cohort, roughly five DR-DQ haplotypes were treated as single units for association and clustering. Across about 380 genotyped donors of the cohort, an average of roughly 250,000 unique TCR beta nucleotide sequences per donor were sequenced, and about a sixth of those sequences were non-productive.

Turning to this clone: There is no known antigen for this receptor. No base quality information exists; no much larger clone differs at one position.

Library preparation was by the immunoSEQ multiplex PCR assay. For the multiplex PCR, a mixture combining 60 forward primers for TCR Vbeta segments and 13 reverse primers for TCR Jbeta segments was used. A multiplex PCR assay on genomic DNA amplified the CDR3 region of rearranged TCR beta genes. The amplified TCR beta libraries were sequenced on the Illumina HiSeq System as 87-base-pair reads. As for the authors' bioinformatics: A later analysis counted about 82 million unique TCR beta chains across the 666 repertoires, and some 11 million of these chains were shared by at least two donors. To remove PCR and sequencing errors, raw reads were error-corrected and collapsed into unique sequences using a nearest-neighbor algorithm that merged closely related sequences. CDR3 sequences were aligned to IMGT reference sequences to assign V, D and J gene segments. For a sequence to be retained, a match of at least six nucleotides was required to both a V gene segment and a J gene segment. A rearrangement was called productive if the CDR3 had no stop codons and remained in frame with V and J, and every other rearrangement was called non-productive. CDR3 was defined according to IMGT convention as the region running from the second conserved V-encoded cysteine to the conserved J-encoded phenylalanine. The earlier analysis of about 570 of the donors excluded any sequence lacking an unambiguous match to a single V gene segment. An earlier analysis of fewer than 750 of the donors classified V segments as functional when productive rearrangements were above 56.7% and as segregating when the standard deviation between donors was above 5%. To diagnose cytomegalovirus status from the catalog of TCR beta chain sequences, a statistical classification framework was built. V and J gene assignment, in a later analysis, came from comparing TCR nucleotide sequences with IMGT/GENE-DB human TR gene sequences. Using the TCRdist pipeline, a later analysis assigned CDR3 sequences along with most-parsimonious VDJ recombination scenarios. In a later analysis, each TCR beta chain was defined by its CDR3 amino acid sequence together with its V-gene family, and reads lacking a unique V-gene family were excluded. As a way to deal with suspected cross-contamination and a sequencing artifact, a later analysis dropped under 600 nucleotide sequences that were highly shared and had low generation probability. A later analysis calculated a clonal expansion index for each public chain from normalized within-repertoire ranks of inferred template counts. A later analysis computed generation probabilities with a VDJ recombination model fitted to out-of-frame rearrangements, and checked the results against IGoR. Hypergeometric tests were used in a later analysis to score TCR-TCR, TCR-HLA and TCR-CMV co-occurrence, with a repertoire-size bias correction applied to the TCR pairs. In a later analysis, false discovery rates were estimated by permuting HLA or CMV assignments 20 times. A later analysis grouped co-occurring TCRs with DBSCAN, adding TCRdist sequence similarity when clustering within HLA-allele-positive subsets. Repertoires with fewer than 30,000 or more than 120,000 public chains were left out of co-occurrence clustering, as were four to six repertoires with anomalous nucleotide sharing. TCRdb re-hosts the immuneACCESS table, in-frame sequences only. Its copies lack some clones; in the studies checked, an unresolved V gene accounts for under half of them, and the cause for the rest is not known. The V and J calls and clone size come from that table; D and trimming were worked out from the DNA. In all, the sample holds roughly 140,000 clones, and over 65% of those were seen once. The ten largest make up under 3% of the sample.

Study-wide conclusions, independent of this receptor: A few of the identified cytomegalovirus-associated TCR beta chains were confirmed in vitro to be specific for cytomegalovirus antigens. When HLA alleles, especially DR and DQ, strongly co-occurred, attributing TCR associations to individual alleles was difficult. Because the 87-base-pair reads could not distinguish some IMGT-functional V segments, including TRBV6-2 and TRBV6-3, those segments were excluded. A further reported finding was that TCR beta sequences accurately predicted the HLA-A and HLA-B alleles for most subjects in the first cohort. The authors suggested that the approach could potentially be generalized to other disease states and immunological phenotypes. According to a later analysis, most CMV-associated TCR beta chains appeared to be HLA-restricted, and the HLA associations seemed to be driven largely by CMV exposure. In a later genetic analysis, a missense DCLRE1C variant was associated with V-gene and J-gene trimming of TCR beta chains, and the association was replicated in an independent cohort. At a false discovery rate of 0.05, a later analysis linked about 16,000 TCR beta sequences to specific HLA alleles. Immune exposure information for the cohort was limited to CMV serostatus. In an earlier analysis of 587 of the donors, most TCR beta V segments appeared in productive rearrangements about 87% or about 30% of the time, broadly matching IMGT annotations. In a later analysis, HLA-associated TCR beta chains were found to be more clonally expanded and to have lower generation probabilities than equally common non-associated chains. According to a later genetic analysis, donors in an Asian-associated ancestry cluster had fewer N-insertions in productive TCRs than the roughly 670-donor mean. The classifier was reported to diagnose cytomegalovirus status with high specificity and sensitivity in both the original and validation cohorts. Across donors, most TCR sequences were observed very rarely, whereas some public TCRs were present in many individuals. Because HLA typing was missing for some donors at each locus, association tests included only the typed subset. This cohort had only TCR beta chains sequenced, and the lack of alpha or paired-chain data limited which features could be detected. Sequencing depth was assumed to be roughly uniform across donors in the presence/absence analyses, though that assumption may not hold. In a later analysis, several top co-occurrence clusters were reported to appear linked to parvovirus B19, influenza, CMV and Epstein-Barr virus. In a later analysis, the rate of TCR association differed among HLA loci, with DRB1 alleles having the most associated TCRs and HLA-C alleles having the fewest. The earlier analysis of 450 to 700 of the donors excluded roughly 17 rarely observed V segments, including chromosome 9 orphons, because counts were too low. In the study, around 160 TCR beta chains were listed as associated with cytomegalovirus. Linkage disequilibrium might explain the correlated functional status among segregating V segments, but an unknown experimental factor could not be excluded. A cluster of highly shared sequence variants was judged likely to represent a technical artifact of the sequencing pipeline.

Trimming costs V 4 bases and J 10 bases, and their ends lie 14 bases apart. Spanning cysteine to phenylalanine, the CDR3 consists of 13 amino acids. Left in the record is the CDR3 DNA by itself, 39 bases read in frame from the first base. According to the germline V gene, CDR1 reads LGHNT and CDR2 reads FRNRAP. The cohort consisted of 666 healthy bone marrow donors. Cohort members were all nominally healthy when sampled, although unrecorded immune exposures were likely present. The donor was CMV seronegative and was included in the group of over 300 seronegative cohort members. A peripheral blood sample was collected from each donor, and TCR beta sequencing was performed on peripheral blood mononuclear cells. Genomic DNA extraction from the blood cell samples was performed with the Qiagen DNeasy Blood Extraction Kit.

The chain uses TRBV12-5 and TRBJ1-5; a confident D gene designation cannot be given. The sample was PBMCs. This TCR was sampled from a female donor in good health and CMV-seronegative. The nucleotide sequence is TGTGCTAGTGGTTCTCCCGACGGAGGCCCCCAGCATTTT. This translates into CASGSPDGGPQHF.